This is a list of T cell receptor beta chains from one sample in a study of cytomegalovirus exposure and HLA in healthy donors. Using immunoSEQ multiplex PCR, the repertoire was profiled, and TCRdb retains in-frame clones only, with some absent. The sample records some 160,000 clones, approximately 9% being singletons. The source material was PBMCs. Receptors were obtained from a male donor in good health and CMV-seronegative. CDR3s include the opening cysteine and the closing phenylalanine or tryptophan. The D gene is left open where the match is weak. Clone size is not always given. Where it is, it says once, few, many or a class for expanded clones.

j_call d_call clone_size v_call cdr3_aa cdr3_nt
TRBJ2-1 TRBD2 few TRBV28 CASSLTSGGSLRPFF TGTGCCAGCAGTTTGACTAGCGGGGGGTCCCTCCGTCCGTTCTTC
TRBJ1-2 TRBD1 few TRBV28 CASSGPDRGHGTRGYTF TGTGCCAGCAGTGGACCGGACAGGGGGCATGGTACGAGGGGCTACACCTTC
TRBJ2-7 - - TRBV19 CASSIGQMGAYEQYF TGTGCCAGTAGTATAGGGCAGATGGGCGCCTACGAGCAGTACTTC
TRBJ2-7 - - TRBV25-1 CASSRSGTSYEQYF TGTGCCAGCAGTCGCTCCGGGACAAGTTACGAGCAGTACTTC
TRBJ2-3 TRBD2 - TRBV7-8 CASSLLLADHTDTQYF TGTGCCAGCAGCTTGCTACTAGCGGACCATACAGATACGCAGTATTTT
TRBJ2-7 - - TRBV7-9 CASSLELEQYF TGTGCCAGCAGCTTAGAACTCGAGCAGTACTTC
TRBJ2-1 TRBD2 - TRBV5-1 CASSLEVTSGYNEQFF TGCGCCAGCAGCTTGGAAGTCACTAGCGGATACAATGAGCAGTTCTTC
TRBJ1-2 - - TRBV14 CASSQHGGVHTPYGYTF TGTGCCAGCAGCCAACATGGGGGGGTCCACACCCCCTATGGCTACACCTTC
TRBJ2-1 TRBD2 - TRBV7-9 CASRQTSGGPLDEQFF TGTGCCAGCAGACAAACTAGCGGGGGGCCCTTGGATGAGCAGTTCTTC
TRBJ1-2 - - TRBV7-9 CASSLRGQQNGYTF TGTGCCAGCAGCTTGCGGGGGCAGCAAAATGGCTACACCTTC
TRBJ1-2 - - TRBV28 CASSFPDYGYTF TGTGCCAGCAGTTTCCCGGACTACGGCTACACCTTC
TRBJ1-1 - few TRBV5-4 CASSLPRQGNTEAFF TGTGCCAGCAGCTTGCCTCGTCAGGGGAACACTGAAGCTTTCTTT
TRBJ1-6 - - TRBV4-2 CASSRPGESNSPLHF TGTGCCAGCAGCCGCCCGGGGGAAAGTAATTCACCCCTCCACTTT
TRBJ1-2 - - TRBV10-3 CAISESGQGGYTF TGTGCCATCAGTGAGTCAGGACAAGGCGGCTACACCTTC
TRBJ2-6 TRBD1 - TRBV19 CASSRDRGLSGANVLTF TGTGCCAGTAGTAGGGACAGGGGGCTATCTGGGGCCAACGTCCTGACTTTC
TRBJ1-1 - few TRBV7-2 CASSPAGAPQAFF TGTGCCAGCAGCCCGGCTGGGGCCCCCCAAGCTTTCTTT
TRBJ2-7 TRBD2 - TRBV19 CASTGGSYEQYF TGTGCCAGTACCGGGGGGTCCTACGAGCAGTACTTC
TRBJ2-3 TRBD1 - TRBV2 CASALQGAGDTQYF TGTGCCAGCGCCTTACAGGGGGCAGGAGATACGCAGTATTTT
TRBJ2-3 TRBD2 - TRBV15 CATSRGGLAGLIDTQYF TGTGCCACCAGCAGAGGGGGACTAGCGGGCCTCATAGATACGCAGTATTTT
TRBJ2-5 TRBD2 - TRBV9 CASSVGASGTETQYF TGTGCCAGCAGCGTAGGTGCTAGCGGGACAGAGACCCAGTACTTC
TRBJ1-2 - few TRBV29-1 CSTYRVEDYGYTF TGCAGCACCTACAGGGTAGAGGACTATGGCTACACCTTC
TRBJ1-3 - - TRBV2 CASSEAGRGISGNTIYF TGTGCCAGCAGTGAGGCAGGGAGGGGGATTTCTGGAAACACCATATATTTT
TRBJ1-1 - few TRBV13 CASSLRSKTVDTEAFF TGTGCCAGCAGTCTTAGGAGTAAGACAGTGGACACTGAAGCTTTCTTT
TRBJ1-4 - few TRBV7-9 CASSPTSGTTNEKLFF TGTGCCAGCAGCCCGACTTCGGGGACAACTAATGAAAAACTGTTTTTT
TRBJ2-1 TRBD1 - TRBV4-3 CASSQDPGGREQFF TGCGCCAGCAGCCAAGACCCAGGGGGACGTGAGCAGTTCTTC
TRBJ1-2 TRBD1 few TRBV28 CASSPRDRGRKGYTF TGTGCCAGCAGTCCGCGGGACAGGGGGCGAAAGGGCTACACCTTC
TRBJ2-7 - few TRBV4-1 CASSQDSSSADLTYEQYF TGCGCCAGCAGCCAAGATTCGTCTAGCGCCGACCTTACCTACGAGCAGTACTTC
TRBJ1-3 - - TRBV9 CASSPGTPGNTIYF TGTGCCAGCAGCCCCGGGACACCTGGAAACACCATATATTTT
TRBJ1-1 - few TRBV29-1 CSSLGHPSRGYEAFF TGCAGCTCCTTAGGGCACCCGAGCAGAGGGTATGAAGCTTTCTTT
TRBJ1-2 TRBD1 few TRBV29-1 CSVEVKGASTF TGCAGCGTTGAAGTCAAGGGGGCAAGTACCTTC
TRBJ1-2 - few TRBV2 CASSEQSHGYTF TGTGCCAGCAGTGAACAAAGCCACGGCTACACCTTC
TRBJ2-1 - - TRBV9 CASSRRESGYNEQFF TGTGCCAGCAGCCGTCGGGAGTCTGGCTACAATGAGCAGTTCTTC
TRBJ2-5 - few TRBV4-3 CASSQDLGEETQYF TGCGCCAGCAGCCAAGATCTGGGAGAAGAGACCCAGTACTTC
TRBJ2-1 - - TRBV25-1 CASKGEFDYNEQFF TGTGCCAGCAAGGGGGAGTTCGACTACAATGAGCAGTTCTTC
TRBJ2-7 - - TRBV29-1 CSVEFAGTSYEQYF TGCAGCGTTGAATTTGCGGGTACCTCCTACGAGCAGTACTTC
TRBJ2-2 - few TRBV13 CASSYRLTAGELFF TGTGCCAGCAGCTACCGACTGACGGCCGGGGAGCTGTTTTTT
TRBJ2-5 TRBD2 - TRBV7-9 CASSPRGTSEETQYF TGTGCCAGCAGCCCCAGGGGGACTAGCGAAGAGACCCAGTACTTC
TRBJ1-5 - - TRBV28 CASSRQAAAHF TGTGCCAGCAGTAGACAGGCGGCCGCGCATTTT
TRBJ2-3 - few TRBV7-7 CASSMNRADTQYF TGTGCTAGCAGCATGAACAGGGCAGATACGCAGTACTTT
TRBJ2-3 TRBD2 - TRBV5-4 CASSPLERGTDTQYF TGTGCCAGCAGCCCTCTTGAGCGGGGGACAGATACGCAGTATTTT
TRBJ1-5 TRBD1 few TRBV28 CASRRDRGNQPQHF TGTGCCAGCAGGAGGGACAGGGGAAATCAGCCCCAGCATTTT
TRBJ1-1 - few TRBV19 CASSITGVGKNTEAFF TGTGCCAGTAGTATAACGGGGGTCGGGAAGAACACTGAAGCTTTCTTT
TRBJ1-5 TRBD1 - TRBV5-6 CASSFGQGRNQPQHF TGTGCCAGCAGCTTCGGACAGGGGCGCAATCAGCCCCAGCATTTT
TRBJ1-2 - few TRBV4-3 CASSQDRSYGYTF TGCGCCAGCAGCCAAGATAGGAGTTATGGCTACACCTTC
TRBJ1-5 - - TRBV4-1 CASSSQFQGIQPQHF TGCGCCAGCAGCTCCCAATTCCAGGGGATTCAGCCCCAGCATTTT
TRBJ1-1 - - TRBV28 CASRETGGSMNTEAFF TGTGCCAGCAGAGAGACGGGAGGGAGCATGAACACTGAAGCTTTCTTT
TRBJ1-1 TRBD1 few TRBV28 CASRESGTANTEAFF TGTGCCAGCAGGGAATCCGGGACAGCGAACACTGAAGCTTTCTTT
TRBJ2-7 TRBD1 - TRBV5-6 CASSTGGTGGSYEQYF TGTGCCAGCAGCACAGGGGGGACAGGGGGCTCCTACGAGCAGTACTTC
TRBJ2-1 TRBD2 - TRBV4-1 CASSQAGLAYNEQFF TGCGCCAGCAGCCAGGCCGGACTAGCATACAATGAGCAGTTCTTC
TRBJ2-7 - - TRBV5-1 CASSPADSLGEQYF TGCGCCAGCAGCCCGGCGGACTCCCTAGGCGAGCAGTACTTC
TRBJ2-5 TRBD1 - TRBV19 CASSPQATGVETQYF TGTGCCAGTAGTCCCCAGGCGACAGGGGTAGAGACCCAGTACTTC
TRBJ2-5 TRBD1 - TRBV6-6 CASSLKDRVFQETQYF TGTGCCAGCAGTCTAAAGGACAGGGTCTTCCAAGAGACCCAGTACTTC
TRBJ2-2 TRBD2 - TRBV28 CASSLGLAGSNTGELFF TGTGCCAGCAGTCTGGGACTAGCGGGCTCGAACACCGGGGAGCTGTTTTTT
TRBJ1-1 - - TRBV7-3 CASSLIGGNTEAFF TGTGCCAGCAGCTTAATAGGGGGAAACACTGAAGCTTTCTTT
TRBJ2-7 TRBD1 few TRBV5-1 CASSVETGGPYEQYF TGCGCCAGCAGCGTCGAAACAGGGGGCCCCTACGAGCAGTACTTC
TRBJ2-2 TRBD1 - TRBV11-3 CASSSDRVAGELFF TGTGCCAGCAGCTCGGACAGGGTAGCCGGGGAGCTGTTTTTT
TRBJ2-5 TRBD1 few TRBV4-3 CASSPGTAPQETQYF TGCGCCAGCAGCCCTGGGACAGCCCCTCAAGAGACCCAGTACTTC
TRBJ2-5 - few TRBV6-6 CASREIARQETQYF TGTGCCAGCAGGGAAATAGCAAGGCAAGAGACCCAGTACTTC